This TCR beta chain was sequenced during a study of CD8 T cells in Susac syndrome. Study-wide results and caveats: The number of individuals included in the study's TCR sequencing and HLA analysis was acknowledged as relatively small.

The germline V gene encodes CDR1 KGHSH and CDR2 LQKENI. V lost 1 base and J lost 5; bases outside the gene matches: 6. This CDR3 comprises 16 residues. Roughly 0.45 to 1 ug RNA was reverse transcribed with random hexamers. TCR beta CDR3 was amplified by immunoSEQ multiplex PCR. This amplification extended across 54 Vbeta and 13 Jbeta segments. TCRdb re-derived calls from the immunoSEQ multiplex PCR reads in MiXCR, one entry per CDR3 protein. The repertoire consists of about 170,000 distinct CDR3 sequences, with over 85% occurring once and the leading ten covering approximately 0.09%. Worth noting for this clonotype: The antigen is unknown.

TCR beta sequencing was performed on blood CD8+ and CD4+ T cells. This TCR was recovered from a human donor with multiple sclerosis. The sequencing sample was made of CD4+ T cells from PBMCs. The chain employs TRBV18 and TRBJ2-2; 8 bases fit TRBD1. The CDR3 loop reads CASSPLQGAQTGELFF. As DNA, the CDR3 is TGTGCCAGCTCACCACTCCAGGGGGCTCAAACCGGGGAGCTGTTTTTT.